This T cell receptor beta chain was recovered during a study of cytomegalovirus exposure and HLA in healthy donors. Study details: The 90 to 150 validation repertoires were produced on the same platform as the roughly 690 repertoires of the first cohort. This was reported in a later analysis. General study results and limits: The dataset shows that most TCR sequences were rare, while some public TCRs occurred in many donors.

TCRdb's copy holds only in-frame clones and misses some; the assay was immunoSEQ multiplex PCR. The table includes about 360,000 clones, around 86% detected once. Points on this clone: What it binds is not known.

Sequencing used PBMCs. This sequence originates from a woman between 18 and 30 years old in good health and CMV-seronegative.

CDR3 amino acids: CASSLTSGHPNPNEQFF. CDR3 coding DNA: TGTGCCAGCAGCTTAACCTCGGGACATCCTAATCCCAATGAGCAGTTCTTC. The chain combines TRBV7-9 with TRBJ2-1; weak D call: TRBD1 (6 bases). Trimming shortened V by 2 bases and J by 6 bases, and 20 bases separated the two germline ends. Germline V gene lookup returns CDR1 SEHNR and CDR2 FQNEAQ (reference sequence). The CDR3 has 17 amino acids.